The rows below give T cell receptor beta chains drawn from one sample of a study of OX40 agonist ivuxolimab in advanced cancers. Sequencing used immunoSEQ multiplex PCR; TCRdb keeps in-frame clones, though not all of them. This table holds fewer than 85,000 clones, 65% to 90% found once. Sequenced material: CD4+ or CD8+ T cells sorted from blood, taken in a trial of the OX40 agonist ivuxolimab. These receptors originate from an adult with an advanced solid tumor such as melanoma, head and neck, liver or kidney cancer. CDR3s include the opening cysteine and the closing phenylalanine or tryptophan. A D gene is named only where the DNA matches it firmly.

TRBJ1-1	TRBD1	TRBV5-4	CASSPRTGAVNTEAFF
TRBJ1-5	NA	TRBV7-2	CASSRTSDPGGSNQPQHF
TRBJ2-7	TRBD1	TRBV27	CASSSTGPYEQYF
TRBJ2-2	TRBD2	TRBV11-3	CASSSPGLAHLGNTGELFF
TRBJ1-5	TRBD1	TRBV30	CASGQGNQPQHF
TRBJ2-6	TRBD1	TRBV18	CASSPLTGGSGANVLTF
TRBJ1-2	NA	TRBV6-5	CASISEGDYGYTF
TRBJ1-1	TRBD1	TRBV19	CASSTRTGGEAFF
TRBJ1-4	TRBD1	TRBV4-2	CASTQTRTGGEKLFF
TRBJ1-4	TRBD1	TRBV7-3	CASSPRTGGGTNEKLFF